The 32 T cell receptor beta chains below all came from one sample that was sequenced in a study of blood T cell repertoires in COVID-19. Data came from immunoSEQ multiplex PCR; TCRdb stores just in-frame clones and leaves some out. The table shows approximately 480,000 clones, with 85% to 90% occurring only once. Sequencing used peripheral blood. Source of these receptors: a young man with COVID-19, enrolled during active disease.

V usage is TRBV7-6 and J usage is TRBJ1-3, with unresolved D. V lost 1 base and J lost 7, with 14 bases in between. The CDR3 has 15 residues. The V gene's germline CDR1 is SGHVS and CDR2 FNYEAQ. The CDR3 coding sequence is TGTGCCAGCAGCTTAGATTCGACTCCCGGGAACACCATATATTTT. It codes for CASSLDSTPGNTIYF. The variable domain in full, completed from reference TRBV7-6 and TRBJ1-3, reads GAGVSQSPRYKVTKRGQDVALRCDPISGHVSLYWYRQALGQGPEFLTYFNYEAQQDKSGLPNDRFSAERPEGSISTLTIQRTEQRDSAMYRCASSLDSTPGNTIYFGEGSWLTVV.

As DNA, the CDR3 is TGCGCCAGCAGTCTACGACAGGGGGAGAAGGACCAAGAGACCCAGTACTTC. It codes for CASSLRQGEKDQETQYF. The chain employs TRBV23-1 and TRBJ2-5; 9 bases map to TRBD1. TRBV23-1 is classed as an ORF, of uncertain function. Trimming at V came to 4 bases and at J to 0 bases, leaving 9 bases not matched to a gene. The CDR3 spans 17 residues.

The chain links TRBV29-1 to TRBJ2-5; a possible D gene is TRBD2 (5 bases). The CDR3 covers 11 residues. V lost 5 bases and J 5 bases, leaving 9 bases between the germline ends. The germline gives CDR1 SQVTM, CDR2 ANQGSEA. The CDR3 spells CSVLLGETQYF. CDR3 DNA sequence: TGCAGCGTTCTACTAGGGGAGACCCAGTACTTC.

This clone was found once. The V call is TRBV18, the J call TRBJ1-1, with D possibly matching TRBD1 (5 bases). The CDR3 loop spans 14 amino acids. V was shortened by 4 bases and J by 5 bases, with 14 bases between the two germline ends. Germline loops: CDR1 KGHSH, CDR2 LQKENI. CDR3 nucleotides: TGTGCCAGCTCACTTGAGGGACGGGGGACTGAAGCTTTCTTT. It specifies CASSLEGRGTEAFF.

V usage is TRBV6-5 and J usage is TRBJ1-2; maybe TRBD1 (6 bases). The CDR3 spans 16 residues. Trimming removed 3 bases at V and 3 bases at J, with 17 bases between. Looked up from germline, CDR1 is MNHEY and CDR2 is SVGAGI. The CDR3, as DNA: TGTGCCAGCAGTTATTCCGACCGGGACATGTACTATGGCTACACCTTC. It encodes CASSYSDRDMYYGYTF.

The CDR3 spells CASSTDRWVTEAFF. For the CDR3, the DNA is TGTGCCAGTAGTACCGACAGGTGGGTGACTGAAGCTTTCTTT. V usage is TRBV19 and J usage is TRBJ1-1; a weak D match, TRBD1 (6 bases). Trimming removed 4 bases from V and 5 bases from J, with 14 bases in between. The germline CDR1 and CDR2 sequences are LNHDA and SQIVND (reference sequence). This CDR3 is built from 14 residues.

The V and J genes are TRBV9 and TRBJ1-2; D ambiguous. Germline values: CDR1 SGDLS, CDR2 YYNGEE. Trimming removed 0 bases at V and 3 bases at J, with 9 bases between. The CDR3 contains 14 residues. The CDR3 loop reads CASSVGALDYGYTF. The CDR3 coding sequence is TGTGCCAGCAGCGTAGGGGCTCTGGACTATGGCTACACCTTC.

This clone was observed a handful of times. CDR3 bases: TGTGCCAGCAGCTTGGTTGGGACAAGCTATGGCTACACCTTC. This encodes CASSLVGTSYGYTF. V gene TRBV5-4 combines with J gene TRBJ1-2, with D possibly being TRBD1 (6 bases). V lost 0 bases and J 4 bases, leaving 10 bases between the germline ends. The germline CDR1 and CDR2 sequences are SGHNT and YYREEE (reference sequence). The CDR3 has 14 residues.

The chain couples TRBV27 to TRBJ2-7; D unresolved. The CDR3 is made up of 14 amino acids. V lost 3 bases and J 2 bases, leaving 11 bases between the germline ends. Germline CDR1 is MNHEY and CDR2 is SMNVEV (reference sequence). CDR3 sequence (DNA): TGTGCCAGCAGTTTCATTGGCCGAACCTACGAGCAGTACTTC. Its translation is CASSFIGRTYEQYF.

The chain joins TRBV5-1 to TRBJ2-3; 13 bases are a match to TRBD2. Trimming removed 1 base from V and 3 bases from J; junction bases left unmatched: 8. The CDR3 covers 18 residues. Germline CDR1 reads SGHRS; CDR2 reads YFSETQ. The CDR3 loop reads CASSLRGTSGISTDTQYF. CDR3 DNA: TGCGCCAGCAGCTTGCGGGGGACTAGCGGGATTAGTACAGATACGCAGTATTTT.

The gene calls are TRBV29-1 and TRBJ2-2, with 8 bases that match TRBD2. CDR1 is SQVTM, CDR2 ANQGSEA, per germline. V trimming: 7 bases; J trimming: 3 bases; junction bases outside the gene matches: 13. There are 16 residues in the CDR3. The CDR3 sequence is CSALEEREFHTGELFF. The CDR3 bases are TGCAGCGCCCTAGAGGAGCGGGAGTTCCACACCGGGGAGCTGTTTTTT.

On this clone: Distinct nucleotide sequences in the sample also encode this CDR3. The chain combines TRBV29-1 with TRBJ1-1; maybe TRBD1 (5 bases). The CDR3 has 12 amino acids. CDR1 and CDR2 (germline): SQVTM, ANQGSEA. Trimming took 4 bases from V and 5 from J, leaving 11 bases between them. As DNA, the CDR3 is TGCAGCGTTGGCCAGGGAGGAACTGAAGCTTTCTTT. This encodes CSVGQGGTEAFF.

This chain connects TRBV6-5 to TRBJ1-1, with a tentative D call TRBD1 (6 bases). CDR1 MNHEY and CDR2 SVGAGI come from the germline V gene. Trimming removed 4 bases from V and 1 base from J, with 16 bases in between. This CDR3 has 16 amino acids. The CDR3 DNA is TGTGCCAGCAGTTCATTCCTTGGACAGTCGAACACTGAAGCTTTCTTT. It specifies CASSSFLGQSNTEAFF.

The chain links TRBV9 to TRBJ1-5, with D maybe TRBD1 (6 bases). The V end lost 0 bases, the J end lost 5 bases, and 6 bases lay between the germline ends. The CDR3 has 13 amino acids. Germline lookup yields CDR1 SGDLS and CDR2 YYNGEE. The CDR3 coding sequence is TGTGCCAGCAGCGTAGACAGGGATCAGCCCCAGCATTTT. Protein: CASSVDRDQPQHF.

The chain uses TRBV2 and TRBJ2-1, with 10 bases lining up with TRBD2. Germline values: CDR1 SNHLY, CDR2 FYNNEI. V shed 3 bases, J shed 0 bases, and the junction held 17 bases outside the gene matches. The CDR3 is made up of 21 amino acids. Written as DNA, the CDR3 is TGTGCCAGCAGTGACGGTGCGAGGGGGAGCGGGAGGGCAAGCTCCTACAATGAGCAGTTCTTC. This sequence encodes CASSDGARGSGRASSYNEQFF.

The genes are TRBV7-6 and TRBJ2-3; D uncertain. The V end lost 1 base, the J end lost 3 bases, and 11 bases lay between the germline ends. CDR3 length: 15 residues. The germline V gene has CDR1 SGHVS and CDR2 FNYEAQ. The CDR3 region is CASSLGPPRTDTQYF. The CDR3 DNA sequence: TGTGCCAGCAGCTTAGGCCCCCCACGGACAGATACGCAGTATTTT.

This chain connects TRBV15 to TRBJ1-4, with 7 bases aligning to TRBD1. Trimming took 3 bases from V and 7 from J; bases not matched to a gene: 8. Germline V CDR1 and CDR2: LNHNV, YYDKDF (reference sequence). CDR3 length: 15 amino acids. CDR3 DNA sequence: TGTGCCACCAGCAGGACACAGGGGAGGAGTGAAAAACTGTTTTTT. This gives the protein CATSRTQGRSEKLFF.

The rearrangement uses TRBV20-1 and TRBJ2-7; possibly TRBD1 for D (5 bases). This CDR3 has 10 residues. Germline loops: CDR1 DFQATT, CDR2 SNEGSKA (reference sequence). For the CDR3, the DNA is TGCAGGAGACAGTCCTACGAGCAGTACTTC. Translated, it gives CRRQSYEQYF.

The chain recombines TRBV9 with TRBJ2-5; 12 nucleotides agree with TRBD1. From germline, CDR1 is SGDLS and CDR2 YYNGEE. The V segment lost 4 bases and the J segment 2 bases; nucleotides outside the gene matches: 9. CDR3 size: 17 residues. The CDR3 bases are TGTGCCAGCAGCCTGGGGACAGGGGGCCCCCTACAAGAGACCCAGTACTTC. Residues: CASSLGTGGPLQETQYF. Supplemented by reference TRBV9 and TRBJ2-5, the full variable domain reads DSGVTQTPKHLITATGQRVTLRCSPRSGDLSVYWYQQSLDQGLQFLIQYYNGEERAKGNILERFSAQQFPDLHSELNLSSLELGDSALYFCASSLGTGGPLQETQYFGPGTRLLVL.

The V and J genes are TRBV2 and TRBJ2-7; 10 bases map to TRBD1. J gave up 5 bases and V 6 bases, and 10 bases lay outside the gene matches. Looked up from germline, CDR1 is SNHLY and CDR2 is FYNNEI. This CDR3 has 15 amino acids. The CDR3 reads CASSPGTGVGNEQYF. In DNA, the CDR3 is TGTGCCAGCAGCCCCGGGACAGGGGTTGGGAACGAGCAGTACTTC.

The chain has TRBV5-5 and TRBJ1-2, with 11 bases fitting TRBD1. V gave up 0 bases and J gave up 5 bases; unmatched junction bases: 6. The CDR3 runs to 16 residues. Germline CDR1 SGHKS, CDR2 YYEKEE (reference sequence). The CDR3 loop reads CASSLGDRGIRYGYTF. The CDR3 region has the DNA TGTGCCAGCAGCTTGGGGGACAGGGGGATTCGGTATGGCTACACCTTC.

This chain links TRBV27 with TRBJ1-4, with a weak D call TRBD1 (6 bases). The CDR3 totals 15 residues. Germline CDR1 is MNHEY and CDR2 is SMNVEV (reference sequence). The V gene lost 4 bases and the J gene lost 6 bases, with 15 bases spanning the gap. The chain's CDR3 is CASSWAGGAHEKLFF. The CDR3 nucleotides are TGTGCCAGCAGTTGGGCGGGGGGGGCTCATGAAAAACTGTTTTTT.

A few counts support this clone. The chain employs TRBV7-3 and TRBJ2-2; 10 bases line up with TRBD2. The trim removed 2 bases at V and 6 bases at J, leaving 9 bases unmatched. The CDR3 runs to 17 residues. Germline CDR1 reads SGHTA; CDR2 reads FQGTGA. CDR3 in DNA: TGTGCCAGCAGCTTATACCCTGGGAGCGGGAGGGCCGGGGAGCTGTTTTTT. Its protein is CASSLYPGSGRAGELFF.

The chain combines TRBV3-1 (or the pseudogene TRBV3-2) with TRBJ1-2, with TRBD1 matching over 7 bases. Germline loops: CDR1 LGHDT, CDR2 YNNKEL (reference sequence). The trim removed 4 bases at V and 4 bases at J, leaving 3 bases unmatched. This CDR3 comprises 13 residues. CDR3 residues: CASSLGGGYGYTF. CDR3 in DNA: TGTGCCAGCAGCCTAGGGGGCGGCTATGGCTACACCTTC.

J is TRBJ2-7 and V is TRBV30; TRBD1 matches at 10 bases. This CDR3 region has 13 residues. After removal of 3 bases from V and 10 bases from J, the junction contained 9 bases not matched to a gene. CDR1 GTSNPN and CDR2 SVGIG come from the germline V gene (reference sequence). Written as DNA, the CDR3 is TGTGCCTGGAGGGGTCCCGGGACAGGGGATCAGTACTTC. Its protein product is CAWRGPGTGDQYF.

CDR3 DNA sequence: TGTGCCAGCAGTGACTCAATGGGACAGGGTCATGGCTACACCTTC. The encoded protein is CASSDSMGQGHGYTF. The rearrangement links TRBV6-4 to TRBJ1-2; TRBD1 agrees at 9 bases. CDR3 length: 15 amino acids. The germline CDR1 and CDR2 sequences are MRHNA and SNTAGT. Unmatched junction bases numbered 5, after V lost 0 bases and J lost 6 bases.

The chain is built from TRBV19 and TRBJ1-2; tentative D call: TRBD1 (6 bases). Trimming removed 6 bases from V and 6 bases from J, with 17 bases in between. The CDR3 has 14 amino acids. From germline, CDR1 is LNHDA and CDR2 SQIVND (reference sequence). The CDR3 sequence: CASRTNRDSDGYTF. In nucleotides, the CDR3 is TGTGCCAGTAGGACTAACAGGGATTCGGATGGCTACACCTTC.

Only a few counts were recorded for this clone. The chain joins TRBV5-6 to TRBJ1-2, with a tentative D call TRBD1 (5 bases). The CDR3 contains 16 residues. CDR1 and CDR2 (germline): SGHDT, YYEEEE. The V and J ends lost 4 bases and 4 bases respectively, with 20 bases between them. The CDR3 region is CASSLTTALGGYGYTF. As DNA, the CDR3 is TGTGCCAGCAGCCTCACTACTGCCCTCGGGGGCTATGGCTACACCTTC.

The chain couples TRBV4-1 to TRBJ1-4; D is perhaps TRBD1 (6 bases). Germline V CDR1 and CDR2: MGHRA, YSYEKL. The CDR3 spans 13 residues. Trimming left V 6 bases short and J 7 bases short, with 12 bases between. CDR3 nucleotides: TGCGCCAGCAGTTGGGGGCTGGGTGAAAAACTGTTTTTT. This sequence encodes CASSWGLGEKLFF.

The chain uses TRBV5-6 and TRBJ2-7, with D tentatively TRBD2 (6 bases). Germline V gene data show CDR1 as SGHDT and CDR2 as YYEEEE. This CDR3 spans 15 amino acids. The V gene lost 4 bases and the J gene lost 1 base, with 15 bases spanning the gap. CDR3 DNA: TGTGCCAGCAGCCCGAGGACTATCGGGTCCTACGAGCAGTACTTC. It yields the protein CASSPRTIGSYEQYF.

The V and J genes are TRBV24-1 and TRBJ2-1, with 12 bases aligning to TRBD2. Germline V gene sequence: CDR1 KGHDR, CDR2 SFDVKD. Trimming cost V 3 bases and J 10 bases; bases outside gene matches: 9. The CDR3 is made up of 16 amino acids. CDR3: CATSDPTSGSTEEQFF. The CDR3 DNA sequence: TGTGCCACCAGTGATCCGACTAGCGGGAGTACGGAGGAGCAGTTCTTC.

The rearrangement links TRBV21-1 to TRBJ1-2; the listed D gene, TRBD1, was not tested against the DNA. TRBV21-1 is marked as a pseudogene. The CDR3 totals 13 residues. The chain's CDR3 is CASRGQRRGGYTF. The CDR3 nucleotides are TGTGCCAGCAGAGGACAGCGCCGAGGTGGCTACACCTTC.